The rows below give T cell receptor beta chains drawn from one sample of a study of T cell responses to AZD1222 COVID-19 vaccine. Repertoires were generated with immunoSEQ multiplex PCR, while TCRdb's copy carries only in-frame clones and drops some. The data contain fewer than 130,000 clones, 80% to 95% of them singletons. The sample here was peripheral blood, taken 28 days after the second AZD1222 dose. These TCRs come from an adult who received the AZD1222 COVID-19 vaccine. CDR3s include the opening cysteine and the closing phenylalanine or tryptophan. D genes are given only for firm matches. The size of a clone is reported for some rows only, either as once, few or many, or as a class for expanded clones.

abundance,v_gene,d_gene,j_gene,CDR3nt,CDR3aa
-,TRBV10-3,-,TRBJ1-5,TGTGCCATCAGTGAGACAGGGAATAGTCAGCCCCAGCATTTT,CAISETGNSQPQHF
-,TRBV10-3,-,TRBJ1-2,TGTGCCGTCGAGCAGGGAGCTAACTATGGCTACACCTTC,CAVEQGANYGYTF
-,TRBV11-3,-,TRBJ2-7,TGTGCCAGCAGCTTTGGCCCGACAGGAGACGAGCAGTACTTC,CASSFGPTGDEQYF
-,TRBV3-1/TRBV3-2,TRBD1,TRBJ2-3,TGTGCCAGCAGCCCAGGGACAGGGAATGGAGATACGCAGTATTTT,CASSPGTGNGDTQYF
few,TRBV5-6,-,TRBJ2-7,TGTGCCAGCAGCCGGGTGGGGGGCCCTACCCCCTACGAGCAGTACTTC,CASSRVGGPTPYEQYF
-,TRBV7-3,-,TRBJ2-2,TGTGCCAGCAGCTTGGACCCATACACCGGGGAGCTGTTTTTT,CASSLDPYTGELFF
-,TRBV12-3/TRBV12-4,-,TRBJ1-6,TGTGCCAGCAGTTTGGATTCACCCCTCCACTTT,CASSLDSPLHF
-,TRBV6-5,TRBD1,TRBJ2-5,TGTGCCAGCAGCTCAGGACAGGAAGAGACCCAGTACTTC,CASSSGQEETQYF
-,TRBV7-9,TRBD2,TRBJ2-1,TGTGCCAGCAGCTTAGCCCGGACTAGCGGGGTCCCCAGGGTCTTC,CASSLARTSGVPRVF
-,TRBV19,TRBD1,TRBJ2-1,TGTGCCAGTAGTATTGGGACAGCTAATGAGCAGTTCTTC,CASSIGTANEQFF
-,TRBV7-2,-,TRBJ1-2,TGTGCCAGCAGCTTAGTACTGGGAAACGCCTTGTATGGCTACACCTTC,CASSLVLGNALYGYTF
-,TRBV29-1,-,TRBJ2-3,TGCAGCGTCCGCAGGAACGGGGGTGGCACAGATACGCAGTATTTT,CSVRRNGGGTDTQYF
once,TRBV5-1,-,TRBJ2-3,TGCGCCAGCAGCGCCGAGGGTGGGGCGGCAGATACGCAGTATTTT,CASSAEGGAADTQYF
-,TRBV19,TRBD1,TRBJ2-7,TGTGCCAGTAGTATTAACAGGGGCCCCTACGAGCAGTACTTC,CASSINRGPYEQYF
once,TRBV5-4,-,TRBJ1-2,TGTGCCAGCAGCCGCCCAGGTGGCTATGGCTACACCTTC,CASSRPGGYGYTF
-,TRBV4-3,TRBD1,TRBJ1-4,TGCGCCAGCAGCCAAGGCGGCCGAGGGACAGGGGGAGGAGGACTGTTTTTT,CASSQGGRGTGGGGLFF
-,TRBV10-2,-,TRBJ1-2,TGCGCCAGCATGCTATCCGGGGGCGGCTATGGCTACACCTTC,CASMLSGGGYGYTF
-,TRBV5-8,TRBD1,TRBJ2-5,TGTGCCAGCAGCTCGGGGACAGGCGGAACCCAGTACTTC,CASSSGTGGTQYF
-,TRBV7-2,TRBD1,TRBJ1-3,TGTGCCAGCAGACGTACAGGGGGTACTGGAAACACCATATATTTT,CASRRTGGTGNTIYF
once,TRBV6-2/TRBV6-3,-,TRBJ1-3,TGTGCCAGCAGTTACAGCTCCTCTGGAAACACCATATATTTT,CASSYSSSGNTIYF
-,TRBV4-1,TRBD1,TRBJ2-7,TGCGCCAGCAGCCAAGAGGGCAGGGGGTTAGGGCAGTACTTC,CASSQEGRGLGQYF
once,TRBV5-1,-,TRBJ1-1,TGCGCCAGCAGCTTCACCGCAGGGGCCGGCACTGAAGCTTTCTTT,CASSFTAGAGTEAFF
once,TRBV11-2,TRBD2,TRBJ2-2,TGTGCCAGCAGCCGAGCGGGGGGTGACACCGGGGAGCTGTTTTTT,CASSRAGGDTGELFF
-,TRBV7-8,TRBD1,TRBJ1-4,TGTGCCAGCAGCTTCGCCGGGACAGTTGCCAAACTGTTTTTT,CASSFAGTVAKLFF
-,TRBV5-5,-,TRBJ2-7,TGTGCCAGCAGCCCCTCCCTGGGGCTCAGCTACGAGCAGTACTTC,CASSPSLGLSYEQYF
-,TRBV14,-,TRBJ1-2,TGTGCCAGCAGCCAAGGCAGGAACCTCGGTAACTATGGCTACACCTTC,CASSQGRNLGNYGYTF
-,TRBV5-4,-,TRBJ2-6,TGTGCCAGCAGCCCGGGATTCTCTGGGGCCAACGTCCTGACTTTC,CASSPGFSGANVLTF
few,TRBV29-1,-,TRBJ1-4,TGCAGCTCGCGTGAGGGGGTTGGGGAAAAACTGTTTTTT,CSSREGVGEKLFF
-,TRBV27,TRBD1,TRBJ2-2,TGTGCCATCCGACAGGGCCCAGGCGGGGAGCTGTTTTTT,CAIRQGPGGELFF
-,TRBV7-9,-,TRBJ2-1,TGTGCCAGCAGCGCCAGATTAGCGGCAAGCTCCTACAATGAGCAGTTCTTC,CASSARLAASSYNEQFF
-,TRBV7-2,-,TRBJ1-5,TGTGCCAGCAGCTTAGGTCACGGGGGGACGCAGCCCCAGCATTTT,CASSLGHGGTQPQHF
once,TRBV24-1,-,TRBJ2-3,TGTGCCACCTCAGCGCAGGACACAGATACGCAGTATTTT,CATSAQDTDTQYF
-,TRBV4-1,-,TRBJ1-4,TGCGCCAGCAGCCAAGTCAGGGGTGAAAAACTGTTTTTT,CASSQVRGEKLFF
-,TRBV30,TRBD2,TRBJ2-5,TGTGCCTGGAGTGTCCTAGCGGGGTTCCAAGAGACCCAGTACTTC,CAWSVLAGFQETQYF
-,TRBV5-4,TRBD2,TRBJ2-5,TGTGCCAGCAGCTCCGGACTAGAACAAGAGACCCAGTACTTC,CASSSGLEQETQYF
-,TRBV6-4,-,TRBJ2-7,TGTGCCAGCACCCGGACAGTAGAGGAAGACTACGAGCAGTACTTC,CASTRTVEEDYEQYF
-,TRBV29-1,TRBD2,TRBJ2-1,TGCAGCGCTACGGGACTAGCGGGCCCCTACAATGAGCAGTTCTTC,CSATGLAGPYNEQFF
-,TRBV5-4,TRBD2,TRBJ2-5,TGTGCCAGCAGCAGCTCACAAGCGGGGGAAAAAGAGACCCAGTACTTC,CASSSSQAGEKETQYF
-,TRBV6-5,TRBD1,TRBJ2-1,TGTGCCAGCAGGCGGAAGGCAGGGGGCCACAATGAGCAGTTCTTC,CASRRKAGGHNEQFF
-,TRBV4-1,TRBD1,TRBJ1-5,TGCGCCAGCAGCGCACAGGGGGCAAGCAATCAGCCCCAGCATTTT,CASSAQGASNQPQHF
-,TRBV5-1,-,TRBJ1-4,TGCGCCAGCAGGCCTGAAAAACTGTTTTTT,CASRPEKLFF
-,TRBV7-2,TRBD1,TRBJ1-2,TGTGCCAGCAGCTCCGCCGGGACAGGCCTATACACCTTC,CASSSAGTGLYTF
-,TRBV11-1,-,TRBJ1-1,TGTGCCAGCAGCTTAGCGCGGGGTGAAGCTTTCTTT,CASSLARGEAFF